Listed here is a single T cell receptor (beta chain). Its antigen is unidentified. This sample is drawn from a study of T-cell memory formation after mild COVID-19. Study-wide context: Largely, TCR clusters stayed within a single donor.

cDNA libraries for TCR alpha and TCR beta, carrying sample barcodes and UMIs, came from 5'RACE with constant-segment primers. TCRdb reprocessed the 5' RACE reads via MiXCR and lists one record per CDR3 protein. Found here are roughly 500,000 distinct CDR3 sequences, roughly 22% of them singletons; the top ten hold roughly an eighth. General observations from the study: Several responding clones turned up in pre-infection memory, indicating that cross-reactive memory may have taken part. Second-wave clones with a day 37 peak had unconfirmed SARS-CoV-2 specificity.

The sample was PBMCs or a T cell subset sorted from them (not recorded which). The receptor comes from an adult woman who had mild COVID-19 (a few samples of this study predate the infection). Cell type and time point are not known.

The CDR3 loop is CASSKGTEETQYF. The CDR3 DNA reads as TGCGCCAGCAGCAAAGGGACAGAAGAGACCCAGTACTTC. V usage is TRBV5-1 and J usage is TRBJ2-5; 7 nucleotides agree with TRBD1. The V gene's germline CDR1 is SGHRS and CDR2 YFSETQ. The length of the CDR3 is 13 residues. The ends lost 4 bases at V and 3 bases at J; junction bases unmatched: 3.